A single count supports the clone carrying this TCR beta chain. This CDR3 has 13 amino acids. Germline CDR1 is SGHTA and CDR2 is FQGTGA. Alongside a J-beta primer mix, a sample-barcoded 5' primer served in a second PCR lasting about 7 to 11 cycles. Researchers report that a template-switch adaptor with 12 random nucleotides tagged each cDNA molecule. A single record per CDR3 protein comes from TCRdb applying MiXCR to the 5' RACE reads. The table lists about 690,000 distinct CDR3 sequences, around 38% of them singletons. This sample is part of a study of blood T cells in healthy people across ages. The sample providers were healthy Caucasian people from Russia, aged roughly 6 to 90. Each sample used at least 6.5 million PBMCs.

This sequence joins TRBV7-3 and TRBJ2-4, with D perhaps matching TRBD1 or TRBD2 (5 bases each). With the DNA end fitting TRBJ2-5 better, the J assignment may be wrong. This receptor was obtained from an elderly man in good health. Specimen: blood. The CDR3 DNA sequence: TGTGCCAGCAGCGCCGGTGGGGGAGAGACCCAGTACTTC. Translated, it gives CASSAGGGETQYF.